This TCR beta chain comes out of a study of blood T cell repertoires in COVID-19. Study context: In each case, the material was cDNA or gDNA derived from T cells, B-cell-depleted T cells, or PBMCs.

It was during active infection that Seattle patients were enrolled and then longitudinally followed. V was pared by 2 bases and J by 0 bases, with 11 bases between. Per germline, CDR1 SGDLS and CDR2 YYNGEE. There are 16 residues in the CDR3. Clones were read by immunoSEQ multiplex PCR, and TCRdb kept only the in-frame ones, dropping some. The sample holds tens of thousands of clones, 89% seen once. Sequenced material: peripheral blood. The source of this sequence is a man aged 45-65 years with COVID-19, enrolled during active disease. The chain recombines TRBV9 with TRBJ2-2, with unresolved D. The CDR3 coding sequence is TGTGCCAGCAGCGTTTTCTCTCTCGCGAACACCGGGGAGCTGTTTTTT. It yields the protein CASSVFSLANTGELFF.